Reported below is one TCR beta chain. Its specificity is not known. The record originates from a study of vaccination and CD4 T cells after COVID-19. Treatment of the sample: approximately nine-day PBMC culture with coronavirus spike peptide pools or control peptides (ViraFEST assay). Samples of CD4+ T cells were obtained from the unexposed donor before the COVID-19 pandemic (2011-2018). Per-well cultures of roughly 2 million PBMCs received around 9.9 IU/ml IL-2 and around 9.3 ug/ml peptide pools. The Oncomine TCR Beta short-read assay was applied to DNA of cultured CD4+ T cells. TCRdb re-analysed the PCR reads in MiXCR, keeping a single row per CDR3 protein. Altogether several thousand distinct CDR3 sequences are present, about 47% being singletons, with the ten largest covering roughly 13%. The CDR3 length is 15 residues. Germline CDR1 is LNHDA and CDR2 is SQIVND (reference sequence). V was clipped by 3 bases and J by 5 bases; unmatched bases: 6.

The chain employs TRBV19 and TRBJ1-4; 7 positions match TRBD1. The sequenced sample consisted of CD4+ T cells from blood, cultured in vitro. The clonotype was recovered from a human donor in good health. The CDR3 DNA sequence: TGTGCCAGTAGTATGGGGGACAGAGGCAATGAAAAACTGTTTTTT. It translates to CASSMGDRGNEKLFF.